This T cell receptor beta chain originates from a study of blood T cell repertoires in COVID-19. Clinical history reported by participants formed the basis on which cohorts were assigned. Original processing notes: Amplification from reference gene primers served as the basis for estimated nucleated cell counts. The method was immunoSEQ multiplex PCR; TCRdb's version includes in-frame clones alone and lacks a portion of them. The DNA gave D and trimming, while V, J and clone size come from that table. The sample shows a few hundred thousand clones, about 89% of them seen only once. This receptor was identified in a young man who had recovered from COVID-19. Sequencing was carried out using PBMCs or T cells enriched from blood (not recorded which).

The CDR3 spells CASSRPLDRAPEKLFF. CDR3 bases: TGTGCCAGCAGCCGGCCTCTCGACAGGGCACCTGAAAAACTGTTTTTT. V is TRBV3-1 (or the pseudogene TRBV3-2) and J is TRBJ1-4; 7 bases are shared with TRBD1. Germline lookup yields CDR1 LGHDT and CDR2 YNNKEL (reference sequence). The CDR3 totals 16 residues. V lost 4 bases to trimming and J lost 7 bases; unmatched junction nucleotides: 12.